This TCR beta chain was identified in a study of response to subunit inactivated influenza vaccine. TCRdb independently ran MiXCR on the RT-PCR reads; one entry per CDR3 protein. The sample yields roughly 500,000 distinct CDR3 sequences, 15% to 20% seen once. The table lists this clonotype with a few counts. This CDR3 is built from 14 residues. Trimming left V 6 bases short and J 0 bases short, with 12 bases between. The germline gives CDR1 DFQATT, CDR2 SNEGSKA (reference sequence). This chain links TRBV20-1 with TRBJ1-3, with D hard to call. This sample comprised CD4+ T cells sorted from PBMCs, obtained 23 months after vaccination. The clonotype originates from a man aged 50-75 years who received an inactivated influenza vaccine. CDR3: CSAHGRDSGNTIYF. The CDR3 DNA reads TGCAGTGCACATGGACGGGACTCTGGAAACACCATATATTTT.